One sample yielded the 7 T cell receptor beta chains listed below, sequenced in a study of T-cell reconstitution after alpha-beta-depleted transplantation in children. Library preparation (for TCRbeta) was performed with unique molecular identifiers. TCRdb processed the PCR reads anew with MiXCR; each CDR3 protein has one entry. The table shows a few hundred thousand distinct CDR3 sequences, with approximately 9.8% occurring only once. The starting material was PBMCs from the stem cell graft donor, obtained from the stem cell graft. These receptors all come from a human donor who donated a stem cell graft to a child with SCID.

This clonotype was seen at least ten times. The CDR3 loop reads CASSSRAQREQYF. CDR3 sequence (DNA): TGTGCCAGCAGCTCCCGGGCTCAGCGGGAGCAGTACTTC. The chain combines TRBV16 with TRBJ2-7; maybe TRBD2 (5 bases). There are 13 residues in the CDR3. CDR1 and CDR2 from the germline V gene are KGHSY and FQNENV. Trimming removed 5 bases from V and 7 bases from J, with 15 bases in between.

The table lists this clonotype with many counts. This chain links TRBV20-1 with TRBJ1-1; D is uncertain. The germline V and J ends were trimmed by 2 bases and 6 bases, with 13 bases remaining between them. Germline values: CDR1 DFQATT, CDR2 SNEGSKA (reference sequence). This CDR3 contains 13 residues. CDR3 in DNA: TGCAGTGCTAGATATGGAGGGAAGGCTGAAGCTTTCTTT. Translation: CSARYGGKAEAFF.

This clonotype has at least ten counts. This chain uses TRBV5-1 with TRBJ2-7, with 9 bases that match TRBD1. Germline V gives CDR1 SGHRS, CDR2 YFSETQ. With V trimmed by 3 bases and J by 3 bases, 4 bases remained unmatched. The CDR3 contains 14 residues. The CDR3 spells CASSSGTGYYEQYF. For the CDR3, the DNA is TGCGCCAGCAGCTCCGGGACAGGGTACTACGAGCAGTACTTC.

This clonotype came up many times. This sequence joins TRBV20-1 and TRBJ2-5; D is tentatively TRBD1 or TRBD2 (6 bases each). The CDR3 is 16 residues long. Germline CDR1 reads DFQATT; CDR2 reads SNEGSKA (reference sequence). Trimming cost V 0 bases and J 4 bases, with 18 bases left between them. The CDR3 region is CSARDGFPGAVETQYF. The DNA of the CDR3 is TGCAGTGCTAGAGATGGCTTCCCGGGGGCCGTAGAGACCCAGTACTTC.

This clonotype was counted at least ten times. This chain connects TRBV3-1 to TRBJ2-3; D possibly corresponds to TRBD1 (5 bases). Trimming took 5 bases from V and 5 from J, leaving 14 bases between them. CDR1 is LGHDT and CDR2 is YNNKEL in the germline V gene (reference sequence). CDR3 length: 14 amino acids. CDR3 loop: CASSSRSQGDTQYF. The CDR3 DNA reads TGTGCCAGCAGCTCCCGGAGTCAGGGAGATACGCAGTATTTT.

The table lists this clonotype with many counts. The chain joins TRBV6-1 to TRBJ2-3; no definite D call. Germline V gene sequence: CDR1 MNHNS, CDR2 SASEGT. V shed 1 base and J shed 0 bases, with 8 bases lying between them. The CDR3 extends over 15 amino acids. CDR3 loop: CASSEEHGSTDTQYF. CDR3 nucleotides: TGTGCCAGCAGTGAAGAGCATGGGAGCACAGATACGCAGTATTTT.

This clonotype was seen at least ten times. The gene calls are TRBV28 and TRBJ2-4; maybe TRBD1 (6 bases). Germline CDR1 MDHEN, CDR2 SYDVKM. Trimming stripped 5 bases from V and 0 bases from J, with 14 bases between. The CDR3 runs to 16 residues. The CDR3 region is CASSPRGNVAKNIQYF. In nucleotides, the CDR3 is TGTGCCAGCAGTCCCAGGGGAAACGTAGCCAAAAACATTCAGTACTTC.